This passage covers 21 T cell receptor beta chains from one sample sequenced in a study of blood T cell repertoires in COVID-19. The assay was immunoSEQ multiplex PCR, and TCRdb's table has in-frame clones only and misses some. This sample carries about 140,000 clones, 80% to 85% of them seen once, and the ten largest clones take 5.5%. Specimen: PBMCs or T cells enriched from blood (not recorded which). Receptors originate from a man aged 35-49 years with acute COVID-19.

This clone was detected only a few times. The V gene is TRBV24-1, the J gene TRBJ1-5; D is ambiguous. Deletions cut 9 bases from V and 6 bases from J, with 14 bases between. Germline V CDR1 and CDR2: KGHDR, SFDVKD. The CDR3 is made up of 13 amino acids. DNA for the CDR3: TGTGCCACCGGAGAGGGCGCGAGTCAGCCCCAGCATTTT. Translation: CATGEGASQPQHF.

The V gene is TRBV30, the J gene TRBJ2-6; D is unresolved. CDR3 size: 14 residues. V was shortened by 2 bases and J by 4 bases, with 9 bases between the two germline ends. Germline V gene sequence: CDR1 GTSNPN, CDR2 SVGIG (reference sequence). DNA of the CDR3: TGTGCCTGGAGTTCCAGGATGGGGGCCAACGTCCTGACTTTC. It translates to CAWSSRMGANVLTF.

This rearrangement joins TRBV6-5 to TRBJ1-3; D not resolved. The length of the CDR3 is 15 residues. V was clipped by 5 bases and J by 0 bases, with 11 bases between them. Germline V gene sequence: CDR1 MNHEY, CDR2 SVGAGI. In DNA, the CDR3 is TGTGCCAGCAGTCCCGAATTGAGCTCTGGAAACACCATATATTTT. Amino acid sequence: CASSPELSSGNTIYF.

The chain couples TRBV29-1 to TRBJ2-5; the match to TRBD2 covers 9 bases. This CDR3 has 13 amino acids. With V trimmed by 7 bases and J by 5 bases, 8 bases remained unmatched. Germline lookup yields CDR1 SQVTM and CDR2 ANQGSEA. CDR3 protein: CSAIGLAIETQYF. DNA of the CDR3: TGCAGCGCAATCGGACTAGCGATTGAGACCCAGTACTTC. Based on the CDR3 plus reference TRBV29-1 and TRBJ2-5, the full variable domain is SAVISQKPSRDICQRGTSLTIQCQVDSQVTMMFWYRQQPGQSLTLIATANQGSEATYESGFVIDKFPISRPNLTFSTLTVSNMSPEDSSIYLCSAIGLAIETQYFGPGTRLLVL.

The chain couples TRBV19 to TRBJ1-5, with 9 bases aligning to TRBD1. Germline lookup yields CDR1 LNHDA and CDR2 SQIVND (reference sequence). This CDR3 contains 14 residues. V trimming: 6 bases; J trimming: 6 bases; junction bases outside the gene matches: 6. CDR3 loop: CASRGDRVSQPQHF. The DNA of the CDR3 is TGTGCCAGTAGGGGGGACAGGGTTAGTCAGCCCCAGCATTTT.

This chain joins TRBV5-6 and TRBJ2-2; D gene uncertain. Germline loops: CDR1 SGHDT, CDR2 YYEEEE. The V and J ends lost 0 bases and 6 bases respectively, with 9 bases between them. The CDR3 is 14 amino acids. The DNA of the CDR3 is TGTGCCAGCAGCTTGGGACTCGGTGCCGGGGAGCTGTTTTTT. Residues: CASSLGLGAGELFF. The variable domain in full, completed from reference TRBV5-6 and TRBJ2-2, reads DAGVTQSPTHLIKTRGQQVTLRCSPKSGHDTVSWYQQALGQGPQFIFQYYEEEERQRGNFPDRFSGHQFPNYSSELNVNALLLGDSALYLCASSLGLGAGELFFGEGSRLTVL.

This chain connects TRBV19 to TRBJ1-4, with 9 bases fitting TRBD1. V dropped 6 bases and J dropped 3; count of bases not matched to a gene: 14. The germline gives CDR1 LNHDA, CDR2 SQIVND (reference sequence). The CDR3 sequence is 18 residues long. CDR3: CASSTGGRERRANEKLFF. As DNA, the CDR3 is TGTGCCAGTAGCACAGGGGGCAGAGAGAGGAGGGCTAATGAAAAACTGTTTTTT.

The rearrangement uses TRBV5-1 and TRBJ2-2, with 8 bases identical to TRBD2. Germline-derived CDR1 and CDR2 are SGHRS and YFSETQ. V shed 1 base, J shed 7 bases, and the junction held 6 bases outside the gene matches. There are 15 residues in the CDR3. The CDR3 DNA reads as TGCGCCAGCAGCTTGAGCGGGAGAGACGGCGGGGAGCTGTTTTTT. This encodes CASSLSGRDGGELFF. Filled out from reference TRBV5-1 and TRBJ2-2, the complete variable domain reads KAGVTQTPRYLIKTRGQQVTLSCSPISGHRSVSWYQQTPGQGLQFLFEYFSETQRNKGNFPGRFSGRQFSNSRSEMNVSTLELGDSALYLCASSLSGRDGGELFFGEGSRLTVL.

The chain uses TRBV29-1 and TRBJ2-7; 7 nucleotides align to TRBD2. The J segment lost 5 bases and the V segment lost 7 bases, leaving 14 bases of the junction unmatched. The CDR3 is made up of 14 amino acids. Germline loops: CDR1 SQVTM, CDR2 ANQGSEA. CDR3 DNA sequence: TGCAGCGCCCGTCTAGGGGAGGGCCTCGACGAGCAGTACTTC. It specifies CSARLGEGLDEQYF.

This rearrangement joins TRBV7-9 to TRBJ1-5; 9 bases align to TRBD1. Trimming took 2 bases from V and 2 from J; bases not matched to a gene: 7. Germline V lookup: CDR1 SEHNR, CDR2 FQNEAQ (reference sequence). CDR3 length equals 17 residues. The CDR3, as DNA: TGTGCCAGCAGCTTAAATAGGGGACAGGGACGCAATCAGCCCCAGCATTTT. Translating it yields CASSLNRGQGRNQPQHF.

The chain employs TRBV7-9 and TRBJ2-1; weak D call: TRBD1 (5 bases). This CDR3 has 13 amino acids. Germline V gene data show CDR1 as SEHNR and CDR2 as FQNEAQ (reference sequence). V shed 0 bases and J shed 15 bases, with 15 bases lying between them. The CDR3 nucleotides are TGTGCCAGCAGCTTAGCTGACAGACTTAGTGGGTTCTTC. This sequence encodes CASSLADRLSGFF.

The sample holds one count of this clone. V and J are TRBV30 and TRBJ1-1; no clear D gene. This CDR3 contains 12 residues. V lost 8 bases to trimming and J lost 0 bases, with 10 bases between them. CDR1 and CDR2 (germline): GTSNPN, SVGIG (reference sequence). The CDR3 region is CAGVGVNTEAFF. In DNA, the CDR3 is TGTGCCGGGGTCGGGGTGAACACTGAAGCTTTCTTT.

CDR3: CASSYSRGGLGTEAFF. CDR3 DNA sequence: TGTGCCAGCAGTTACTCGAGGGGGGGTCTGGGCACTGAAGCTTTCTTT. The V and J genes are TRBV6-5 and TRBJ1-1; TRBD1 might be the D (6 bases). This CDR3 spans 16 amino acids. The germline V and J ends were trimmed by 0 bases and 4 bases, with 15 bases remaining between them. CDR1 is MNHEY and CDR2 is SVGAGI in the germline V gene.

The chain combines TRBV2 with TRBJ1-2; 7 bases are a match to TRBD1. The V gene's germline CDR1 is SNHLY and CDR2 FYNNEI. Trimming took 7 bases from V and 8 from J; bases not matched to a gene: 13. This CDR3 has 14 amino acids. CDR3 residues: CASIPGQAPGGYTF. The CDR3 coding sequence is TGTGCCAGCATCCCCGGACAGGCCCCGGGAGGCTACACCTTC. Complete variable domain (other parts from reference TRBV2 and TRBJ1-2): EPEVTQTPSHQVTQMGQEVILRCVPISNHLYFYWYRQILGQKVEFLVSFYNNEISEKSEIFDDQFSVERPDGSNFTLKIRSTKLEDSAMYFCASIPGQAPGGYTFGSGTRLTVV.

The chain uses TRBV28 and TRBJ1-6; 9 bases are a match to TRBD1. The germline V gene has CDR1 MDHEN and CDR2 SYDVKM. The CDR3 length is 15 residues. Trimming at V came to 7 bases and at J to 5 bases, leaving 6 bases not matched to a gene. This CDR3 reads CASITDRGDNSPLHF. CDR3 DNA sequence: TGTGCCAGCATTACGGACAGGGGAGATAATTCACCCCTCCACTTT.

The chain's CDR3 is CASSPAGTPEQYF. CDR3 nucleotides: TGTGCCAGCAGCCCCGCCGGGACTCCCGAGCAGTACTTC. J is TRBJ2-7 and V is TRBV28; possible D gene TRBD2, 6 bases. The CDR3 spans 13 residues. V lost 6 bases and J 6 bases, leaving 15 bases between the germline ends. Germline CDR1 and CDR2: MDHEN and SYDVKM.

This chain links TRBV4-1 with TRBJ2-1, with 8 bases that match TRBD2. With 0 bases clipped from V and 2 bases from J, the junction kept 6 bases outside the gene matches. The CDR3 runs 17 residues. Germline V CDR1 and CDR2: MGHRA, YSYEKL. In nucleotides, the CDR3 is TGCGCCAGCAGCCAAGATTCACCAGCGGGGGCCTACAATGAGCAGTTCTTC. Protein: CASSQDSPAGAYNEQFF.

The genes are TRBV5-1 and TRBJ2-1; TRBD2 is a possible D gene (6 bases). Between the trimmed V and J ends, which lost 4 bases and 0 bases, there was a span of 17 bases. Germline CDR1 reads SGHRS; CDR2 reads YFSETQ. CDR3 size: 17 residues. In DNA form, the CDR3 reads TGCGCCAGCAGCCCAAGACAAGCGGGCAGCTCCTACAATGAGCAGTTCTTC. As protein: CASSPRQAGSSYNEQFF. Complete variable domain (other parts from reference TRBV5-1 and TRBJ2-1): KAGVTQTPRYLIKTRGQQVTLSCSPISGHRSVSWYQQTPGQGLQFLFEYFSETQRNKGNFPGRFSGRQFSNSRSEMNVSTLELGDSALYLCASSPRQAGSSYNEQFFGPGTRLTVL.

The chain recombines TRBV7-2 with TRBJ2-5, with 10 bases identical to TRBD1. Germline loops: CDR1 SGHTA, CDR2 FQGNSA. The CDR3 is 16 amino acids. V lost 5 bases to trimming and J lost 5 bases; unmatched junction nucleotides: 11. Here the CDR3 DNA reads TGTGCCAGCAGCGGAAGACCGGGACAGGGGATCGAGACCCAGTACTTC. Amino acid sequence: CASSGRPGQGIETQYF.

The chain couples TRBV5-8 to TRBJ1-2, with 9 bases identical to TRBD1. The germline CDR1 and CDR2 sequences are SGHTS and YDEGEE. Trimming cost V 2 bases and J 8 bases; bases outside gene matches: 7. The CDR3 is 14 residues long. Here the CDR3 DNA reads TGTGCCAGCAGCTTCGGGACAGGGCCTATCGGCTACACCTTC. As protein: CASSFGTGPIGYTF.

This clone occurred a few times. The DNA of the CDR3 is TGTGCCATCAGTGATTCCGGGACAGGGATCCCTTATGGCTACACCTTC. Protein sequence: CAISDSGTGIPYGYTF. The rearrangement links TRBV10-3 to TRBJ1-2, with 9 bases matching TRBD1. Germline lookup yields CDR1 ENHRY and CDR2 SYGVKD. The CDR3 runs 16 residues. J gave up 5 bases and V 3 bases, and 10 bases lay outside the gene matches.